Each of the 18 T cell receptor beta chains below was sequenced from the same sample in a study of T cells in Graves' hyperthyroidism and ophthalmopathy (dated by TCRdb to between 2019 and 2020). Receptor libraries were prepared by multiplex PCR. These reads were obtained on an Illumina HiSeq 2000. TCR beta CDR3 regions were amplified from RNA transcripts. The first round of RT-PCR for the TCR CDR3 was performed with the HTBI primer set and the Qiagen OneStep RT-PCR kit. The public reads were reanalyzed by TCRdb: fastp trimming at Q25, MiXCR alignment, in-frame beta chains only. Records with the same CDR3 protein are collapsed into one entry carrying the most frequent genes and DNA. For this sample there are about 530,000 distinct CDR3 sequences; more than 15% appear just once. Clones ranked in the top ten supply under 20% of the sample. The sample consisted of blood. Receptors originate from a young woman with Graves' ophthalmopathy.

This clonotype was counted ten times or more. The chain carries TRBV30 and TRBJ2-7; no clear D gene. V was clipped by 2 bases and J by 2 bases, with 16 bases between them. CDR1 GTSNPN and CDR2 SVGIG come from the germline V gene (reference sequence). CDR3 size: 15 residues. The CDR3 DNA reads TGTGCCTGGAGTCCACCCGGGCTAGGCGCCTACGAGCAGTACTTC. This sequence encodes CAWSPPGLGAYEQYF. The full variable domain, rest sourced from reference TRBV30 and TRBJ2-7, is SQTIHQWPATLVQPVGSPLSLECTVEGTSNPNLYWYRQAAGRGLQLLFYSVGIGQISSEVPQNLSASRPQDRQFILSSKKLLLSDSGFYLCAWSPPGLGAYEQYFGPGTRLTVT.

Ten or more counts support this clonotype. The V call is TRBV7-2, the J call TRBJ1-1; 7 nucleotides match TRBD1. Germline V gene lookup returns CDR1 SGHTA and CDR2 FQGNSA. The junction had 6 bases not matched to a gene; V was cut back by 5 bases and J by 0 bases. CDR3 length: 15 residues. CDR3 bases: TGTGCCAGCAGCCCCCAGACAGGGATGAACACTGAAGCTTTCTTT. It yields the protein CASSPQTGMNTEAFF.

This clonotype was detected only a few times. The genes are TRBV7-8 and TRBJ2-3, with D possibly TRBD2 on 5 matching bases. V was shortened by 1 base and J by 2 bases, with 10 bases between the two germline ends. CDR3 length: 15 amino acids. Germline V gene sequence: CDR1 SGHVS, CDR2 FQNEAQ. In DNA, the CDR3 is TGTGCCAGCAGCTTAGGGACGGGGAACACAGATACGCAGTATTTT. It encodes CASSLGTGNTDTQYF.

This clonotype appeared many times. The rearrangement links TRBV7-6 to TRBJ2-5; a weak D match, TRBD1 (6 bases). Per the germline V gene, CDR1 is SGHVS and CDR2 is FNYEAQ. Trimming took 1 base from V and 5 from J, leaving 11 bases between them. The CDR3 covers 14 residues. CDR3 in DNA: TGTGCCAGCAGCTTAGTACAGGGCAGGGAGACCCAGTACTTC. The encoded protein is CASSLVQGRETQYF.

This chain connects TRBV27 to TRBJ1-2, with 12 bases that match TRBD1. The CDR3 spans 15 residues. The germline gives CDR1 MNHEY, CDR2 SMNVEV (reference sequence). The V and J ends lost 5 bases and 3 bases, in that order; junction bases with no gene match: 4. CDR3 sequence: CASSPGTGGYYGYTF. CDR3 nucleotide sequence: TGTGCCAGCAGTCCTGGGACAGGGGGCTACTATGGCTACACCTTC.

This clonotype showed up many times. V gene TRBV30 combines with J gene TRBJ2-2; tentatively, D is TRBD2 (6 bases). The V end lost 5 bases, the J end lost 1 base, and 11 bases lay between the germline ends. The CDR3 contains 14 residues. Germline CDR1 reads GTSNPN; CDR2 reads SVGIG (reference sequence). The DNA for the CDR3 is TGTGCCTGGGGGACGGGAGAGAACACCGGGGAGCTGTTTTTT. It is translated as CAWGTGENTGELFF.

The table lists this clonotype with a count of one. CDR3 sequence reads: CASSSWGGAYNEQFF. In DNA form, the CDR3 reads TGTGCCAGCAGTTCCTGGGGGGGGGCCTACAATGAGCAGTTCTTC. The chain couples TRBV12-3 or TRBV12-4 to TRBJ2-1; 7 bases are a match to TRBD2. V was clipped by 4 bases and J by 2 bases; unmatched bases: 5. The length of the CDR3 is 15 residues.

This chain joins TRBV5-4 and TRBJ2-3; D perhaps matches TRBD1 (6 bases). The V and J ends lost 7 bases and 3 bases respectively, with 15 bases between them. Germline CDR1 and CDR2: SGHNT and YYREEE (reference sequence). This CDR3 contains 14 residues. In DNA form, the CDR3 reads TGTGCCAGCGATACAGGGTTAAAGACAGATACGCAGTATTTT. Protein sequence: CASDTGLKTDTQYF.

This sequence joins TRBV6-1 and TRBJ1-1, with D perhaps TRBD1 (5 bases). The V gene lost 6 bases and the J gene lost 1 base, with 18 bases spanning the gap. The CDR3 is made up of 16 amino acids. The germline V gene encodes CDR1 MNHNS and CDR2 SASEGT. The CDR3 spells CASRQVGTSANTEAFF. As DNA, the CDR3 is TGTGCCAGCAGGCAGGTGGGGACTTCGGCGAACACTGAAGCTTTCTTT.

The chain has TRBV7-8 and TRBJ2-7; TRBD1 agrees at 9 bases. This CDR3 spans 13 amino acids. The V gene's germline CDR1 is SGHVS and CDR2 FQNEAQ. The junction had 8 bases not matched to a gene; V was cut back by 5 bases and J by 9 bases. This chain's CDR3 is CASSPQGARGQYF. Here the CDR3 DNA reads TGTGCCAGCAGCCCACAGGGGGCAAGGGGGCAGTACTTC.

This clonotype was seen many times. This chain links TRBV12-3 or TRBV12-4 with TRBJ1-2; TRBD1 matches 9 bases. With V trimmed by 5 bases and J by 10 bases, 5 bases remained unmatched. This CDR3 spans 12 amino acids. The CDR3 DNA is TGTGCCAGCAGTGCCCGACAGGGGGACTACACCTTC. Amino acids: CASSARQGDYTF.

Ten or more counts support this clonotype. The genes are TRBV28 and TRBJ2-2, with 7 bases aligning to TRBD2. Trimming cost V 7 bases and J 1 base; bases outside gene matches: 6. Germline loops: CDR1 MDHEN, CDR2 SYDVKM. This CDR3 has 15 residues. The CDR3 protein is CASTPGGWNTGELFF. The CDR3 nucleotides are TGTGCCAGCACTCCGGGAGGATGGAACACCGGGGAGCTGTTTTTT.

The J gene is TRBJ2-3, the V gene TRBV2; D is uncertain. V was shortened by 4 bases and J by 10 bases, with 12 bases between the two germline ends. CDR1 is SNHLY and CDR2 is FYNNEI in the germline V gene. The CDR3 length is 12 residues. The CDR3 loop reads CASSVALGPQYF. The CDR3 DNA is TGTGCCAGCAGTGTGGCCCTCGGTCCGCAGTATTTT. Looking up the rest from reference TRBV2 and TRBJ2-3 gives the full variable domain: EPEVTQTPSHQVTQMGQEVILRCVPISNHLYFYWYRQILGQKVEFLVSFYNNEISEKSEIFDDQFSVERPDGSNFTLKIRSTKLEDSAMYFCASSVALGPQYFGPGTRLTVL.

This clonotype was detected a few times. The rearrangement joins TRBV15 to TRBJ2-5; D is perhaps TRBD1 or TRBD2 (6 bases each). Germline V gives CDR1 LNHNV, CDR2 YYDKDF (reference sequence). The CDR3 covers 13 residues. V was clipped by 7 bases and J by 4 bases, with 13 bases between them. The CDR3, as DNA: TGTGCCACCACCCGGGGGCCTGGAGAGACCCAGTACTTC. This gives the protein CATTRGPGETQYF.

V and J are TRBV6-5 and TRBJ2-2; D may be TRBD2 (5 bases). V lost 0 bases and J lost 6, with 11 bases in between. The CDR3 runs to 15 residues. CDR1 MNHEY and CDR2 SVGAGI come from the germline V gene. In nucleotides, the CDR3 is TGTGCCAGCAGTTACTCGGAACAGCGGTCCGGGGAGCTGTTTTTT. It is translated as CASSYSEQRSGELFF.

This clonotype was counted a few times. V usage is TRBV29-1 and J usage is TRBJ2-7, with TRBD1 matching 9 bases. CDR3 length: 14 residues. V was pared by 1 base and J by 1 base, with 2 bases of the junction left unmatched. Germline V gene sequence: CDR1 SQVTM, CDR2 ANQGSEA. CDR3 residues: CSVEADRGSYEQYF. CDR3 nucleotide sequence: TGCAGCGTTGAAGCGGACAGGGGATCCTACGAGCAGTACTTC.

There are a few counts of this clonotype. V is TRBV29-1 and J is TRBJ1-2; D gene unclear. This CDR3 has 13 amino acids. Per germline, CDR1 SQVTM and CDR2 ANQGSEA. The V and J ends lost 6 bases and 7 bases respectively, with 18 bases between them. CDR3 DNA: TGCAGCGTCCTTCGGGTGGGTCCCATTGGCTACACCTTC. Translated, it gives CSVLRVGPIGYTF.

This clonotype occurred a few times. V gene TRBV30 combines with J gene TRBJ1-4, with D hard to call. This CDR3 comprises 11 residues. Germline V CDR1 and CDR2: GTSNPN, SVGIG (reference sequence). V was cut by 3 bases and J by 8 bases, with 7 bases left in between. CDR3 residues: CAWSVGEKLFF. The CDR3 nucleotides are TGTGCCTGGAGCGTCGGGGAAAAACTGTTTTTT.